This is a list of T cell receptor beta chains from one sample in a study of cytomegalovirus exposure and HLA in healthy donors. Sequencing was performed with immunoSEQ multiplex PCR; in TCRdb, only in-frame clones are kept and a portion is missing. The data hold about 90,000 clones, with approximately 71% observed a single time. Source material: PBMCs. These receptors were collected from a woman younger than 35 in good health and CMV-seropositive. Each CDR3 is given with its conserved first and last residue. Each record gives: CDR3 protein, CDR3 DNA, V gene, J gene, clone size, D gene. D genes are given only for firm matches. Rows give clone size only sometimes, using once, few, many, or a class for an expanded clone.

CDR3: CASSRRLAGGRSSYNEQFF
DNA: TGTGCCAGCAGCCGCAGACTAGCGGGGGGCCGGAGCTCCTACAATGAGCAGTTCTTC
V: TRBV4-2
J: TRBJ2-1
size: .
D: TRBD2

CDR3: CASSQELTDTQYF
DNA: TGTGCCAGCAGCCAAGAACTCACAGATACGCAGTATTTT
V: TRBV7-3
J: TRBJ2-3
size: .
D: .

CDR3: CASSRTGTGELFF
DNA: TGTGCCAGCAGCCGCACAGGGACCGGGGAGCTGTTTTTT
V: TRBV14
J: TRBJ2-2
size: .
D: .

CDR3: CASSPPGGAYGYTF
DNA: TGTGCCAGCAGCCCGCCCGGGGGGGCCTATGGCTACACCTTC
V: TRBV28
J: TRBJ1-2
size: .
D: .

CDR3: CASSTDSYSNQPQHF
DNA: TGTGCCAGCAGTACGGACAGTTATAGCAATCAGCCCCAGCATTTT
V: TRBV2
J: TRBJ1-5
size: .
D: .

CDR3: CASSTDRGAYEQYF
DNA: TGTGCCAGCAGTACGGACAGGGGGGCCTACGAGCAGTACTTC
V: TRBV11-1
J: TRBJ2-7
size: .
D: TRBD1

CDR3: CASSEEGGSSYEQYF
DNA: TGTGCCAGCAGTGAAGAGGGAGGTAGCTCCTACGAGCAGTACTTC
V: TRBV6-1
J: TRBJ2-7
size: few
D: .

CDR3: CASSQRGLTSNGYTF
DNA: TGCGCCAGCAGCCAGAGGGGACTTACGAGCAATGGCTACACCTTC
V: TRBV4-3
J: TRBJ1-2
size: .
D: .

CDR3: CASSQEEFGGGTYTDTQYF
DNA: TGTGCCAGCAGCCAAGAGGAGTTTGGCGGGGGAACCTACACAGATACGCAGTATTTT
V: TRBV4-2
J: TRBJ2-3
size: .
D: TRBD2

CDR3: CASTRPGAPGELFF
DNA: TGTGCCAGCACCCGCCCGGGTGCCCCCGGGGAGCTGTTTTTT
V: TRBV11-2
J: TRBJ2-2
size: .
D: .

CDR3: CASSRGVQSNQPQHF
DNA: TGTGCCAGCAGCCGGGGGGTCCAGAGCAATCAGCCCCAGCATTTT
V: TRBV7-2
J: TRBJ1-5
size: .
D: .

CDR3: CASSLNRGFEAFF
DNA: TGTGCCAGCAGCTTAAATCGCGGGTTTGAAGCTTTCTTT
V: TRBV7-3
J: TRBJ1-1
size: few
D: .

CDR3: CASSLSSGGGGYQETQYF
DNA: TGTGCCAGCAGCTTATCTAGCGGAGGGGGGGGGTACCAAGAGACCCAGTACTTC
V: TRBV27
J: TRBJ2-5
size: .
D: .

CDR3: CASSSKRGEQYF
DNA: TGTGCCAGCAGCTCCAAGCGTGGGGAGCAGTACTTC
V: TRBV6-6
J: TRBJ2-7
size: once
D: .

CDR3: CASSSSTGGLYSNQPQHF
DNA: TGTGCCAGCAGTTCCTCCACAGGGGGGCTCTATAGCAATCAGCCCCAGCATTTT
V: TRBV28
J: TRBJ1-5
size: .
D: TRBD1

CDR3: CASSLTDFGLAGGSGTQYF
DNA: TGTGCCAGCAGCTTAACAGACTTTGGACTAGCGGGGGGCTCGGGGACCCAGTACTTC
V: TRBV7-2
J: TRBJ2-5
size: .
D: TRBD2

CDR3: CASSEGASQFF
DNA: TGTGCCAGCAGCGAGGGGGCATCGCAGTTCTTC
V: TRBV9
J: TRBJ2-1
size: .
D: TRBD1

CDR3: CAWSMRPGEKLFF
DNA: TGTGCCTGGAGTATGAGGCCCGGCGAAAAACTGTTTTTT
V: TRBV30
J: TRBJ1-4
size: .
D: .

CDR3: CSATRGEKLFF
DNA: TGCAGTGCCACGAGAGGGGAAAAACTGTTTTTT
V: TRBV20-1
J: TRBJ1-4
size: few
D: .

CDR3: CASSNPGTSGVTDTQYF
DNA: TGTGCCAGCAGCAACCCCGGGACTAGCGGGGTCACAGATACGCAGTATTTT
V: TRBV9
J: TRBJ2-3
size: .
D: TRBD2

CDR3: CASRGTSYEQYF
DNA: TGTGCCAGCAGGGGGACTTCCTACGAGCAGTACTTC
V: TRBV6-5
J: TRBJ2-7
size: .
D: .

CDR3: CAISESAARLRGGETQYF
DNA: TGTGCCATCAGTGAGTCGGCGGCCCGCCTCAGAGGCGGGGAGACCCAGTACTTC
V: TRBV10-3
J: TRBJ2-5
size: .
D: .

CDR3: CASSFWGREGGNGANVLTF
DNA: TGTGCCAGCAGCTTCTGGGGGCGGGAGGGTGGAAATGGGGCCAACGTCCTGACTTTC
V: TRBV21-1
J: TRBJ2-6
size: .
D: .

CDR3: CASSQFRTGQKVDTQYF
DNA: TGCGCCAGCAGCCAATTCCGGACAGGGCAAAAAGTCGATACGCAGTATTTT
V: TRBV4-1
J: TRBJ2-3
size: .
D: TRBD1

CDR3: CASSLGTAGAEQYF
DNA: TGCGCCAGCAGCCTGGGGACAGCCGGGGCCGAGCAGTACTTC
V: TRBV4-3
J: TRBJ2-7
size: .
D: TRBD1

CDR3: CASSGQGFAEAFF
DNA: TGTGCCAGCAGTGGACAGGGTTTTGCTGAAGCTTTCTTT
V: TRBV6-1
J: TRBJ1-1
size: once
D: TRBD1

CDR3: CASSLATRGNEQFF
DNA: TGCGCCAGCAGCTTGGCAACTAGAGGCAATGAGCAGTTCTTC
V: TRBV5-1
J: TRBJ2-1
size: .
D: .

CDR3: CASNPQGGHGYTF
DNA: TGTGCCAGCAACCCACAGGGAGGGCATGGCTACACCTTC
V: TRBV6-5
J: TRBJ1-2
size: once
D: .

CDR3: CASSLQDRTNYGYTF
DNA: TGTGCCAGCAGCTTACAGGACAGAACTAACTATGGCTACACCTTC
V: TRBV7-2
J: TRBJ1-2
size: .
D: .

CDR3: CASTREDTSYEQYF
DNA: TGTGCCAGTACACGGGAGGACACCTCCTACGAGCAGTACTTC
V: TRBV6-6
J: TRBJ2-7
size: .
D: TRBD2

CDR3: CASSFAGLAGYEQYF
DNA: TGTGCCAGCAGCTTCGCGGGACTAGCGGGGTACGAGCAGTACTTC
V: TRBV9
J: TRBJ2-7
size: .
D: TRBD2

CDR3: CASSGGGGRFSPSGNTIYF
DNA: TGTGCCAGCAGCGGAGGCGGGGGGCGTTTTAGCCCCTCTGGAAACACCATATATTTT
V: TRBV11-2
J: TRBJ1-3
size: .
D: .

CDR3: CASSQGLLPNEQYF
DNA: TGCGCCAGCAGCCAAGGACTTCTTCCCAACGAGCAGTACTTC
V: TRBV4-1
J: TRBJ2-7
size: .
D: .

CDR3: CAGGGRMLINNEQFF
DNA: TGTGCCGGAGGGGGCAGAATGTTAATAAACAATGAGCAGTTCTTC
V: TRBV6-1
J: TRBJ2-1
size: once
D: .

CDR3: CASSLDWRQETQYF
DNA: TGTGCCAGCAGCTTGGACTGGAGGCAAGAGACCCAGTACTTC
V: TRBV7-2
J: TRBJ2-5
size: .
D: .

CDR3: CASAGGVNEQYF
DNA: TGCGCCAGCGCGGGGGGGGTGAACGAGCAGTACTTC
V: TRBV5-1
J: TRBJ2-7
size: .
D: TRBD2

CDR3: CASSPYQETQYF
DNA: TGTGCCAGCTCTCCGTACCAAGAGACCCAGTACTTC
V: TRBV18
J: TRBJ2-5
size: .
D: .

CDR3: CASSGYRGDYNEQFF
DNA: TGTGCCAGCAGTGGTTACAGGGGAGACTACAATGAGCAGTTCTTC
V: TRBV25-1
J: TRBJ2-1
size: .
D: TRBD1

CDR3: CASSTGTSYNEQFF
DNA: TGTGCCAGCTCAACTGGGACTAGCTACAATGAGCAGTTCTTC
V: TRBV18
J: TRBJ2-1
size: .
D: TRBD2

CDR3: CASSPTGGDFGYTF
DNA: TGTGCCAGCAGCCCAACAGGGGGTGATTTTGGCTACACCTTC
V: TRBV6-5
J: TRBJ1-2
size: once
D: TRBD1

CDR3: CASSLARESRQAFF
DNA: TGTGCCAGCAGCTTAGCGCGGGAGAGTAGACAGGCTTTCTTT
V: TRBV7-9
J: TRBJ1-1
size: few
D: .

CDR3: CASIPTSGRAGYNEQFF
DNA: TGTGCCAGCATTCCCACTAGCGGGAGGGCCGGGTACAATGAGCAGTTCTTC
V: TRBV28
J: TRBJ2-1
size: .
D: TRBD2

CDR3: CASSETSGGVDTQYF
DNA: TGTGCCAGCAGTGAAACTAGCGGGGGTGTAGATACGCAGTATTTT
V: TRBV6-1
J: TRBJ2-3
size: .
D: TRBD2

CDR3: CSVVPGAAPNYGYTF
DNA: TGCAGCGTTGTCCCAGGGGCAGCTCCTAACTATGGCTACACCTTC
V: TRBV29-1
J: TRBJ1-2
size: .
D: .

CDR3: CASSQDLTSYEQYF
DNA: TGTGCCAGCAGCCAAGACTTGACTTCCTACGAGCAGTACTTC
V: TRBV4-2
J: TRBJ2-7
size: .
D: .

CDR3: CASNLGASGNTIYF
DNA: TGTGCCAGCAACTTAGGAGCCTCTGGAAACACCATATATTTT
V: TRBV7-8
J: TRBJ1-3
size: .
D: .

CDR3: CASSLRYGTGALYTEAFF
DNA: TGTGCCAGCAGCTTAAGATACGGGACAGGGGCACTCTACACTGAAGCTTTCTTT
V: TRBV7-8
J: TRBJ1-1
size: .
D: TRBD1

CDR3: CASSFRVFRAATNEKLFF
DNA: TGTGCCAGCAGTTTTCGGGTTTTCAGGGCTGCAACTAATGAAAAACTGTTTTTT
V: TRBV27
J: TRBJ1-4
size: .
D: .

CDR3: CASSEAFRGMNTEAFF
DNA: TGTGCCAGCAGCGAGGCATTCAGGGGCATGAACACTGAAGCTTTCTTT
V: TRBV5-6
J: TRBJ1-1
size: many
D: .

CDR3: CASSSTGTGVEKLFF
DNA: TGTGCCAGCAGTTCAACCGGGACAGGGGTTGAAAAACTGTTTTTT
V: TRBV11-2
J: TRBJ1-4
size: .
D: TRBD1

CDR3: CASSFRTGGYEQYF
DNA: TGTGCCAGCAGTTTCCGGACAGGGGGCTACGAGCAGTACTTC
V: TRBV28
J: TRBJ2-7
size: .
D: TRBD1

CDR3: CASSSWDSGTEAFF
DNA: TGCGCCAGCAGCTCCTGGGACAGCGGTACTGAAGCTTTCTTT
V: TRBV5-1
J: TRBJ1-1
size: once
D: TRBD1

CDR3: CASSMGTSGITQYF
DNA: TGTGCCAGCAGCATGGGGACTAGCGGGATTACGCAGTATTTT
V: TRBV5-6
J: TRBJ2-3
size: once
D: TRBD2

CDR3: CASSLLAVLGDEQFF
DNA: TGTGCCAGCAGCTTACTAGCGGTGTTAGGGGATGAGCAGTTCTTC
V: TRBV7-2
J: TRBJ2-1
size: once
D: TRBD2

CDR3: CASSYSGDTSNYGYTF
DNA: TGTGCCAGCAGTTACTCCGGGGACACCTCTAACTATGGCTACACCTTC
V: TRBV6-6
J: TRBJ1-2
size: .
D: .

CDR3: CASSLAAGISVSYNEQFF
DNA: TGCGCCAGCAGCTTGGCCGCGGGGATATCTGTCTCCTACAATGAGCAGTTCTTC
V: TRBV5-1
J: TRBJ2-1
size: .
D: .

CDR3: CASSFSGQLNSYEQYF
DNA: TGTGCCAGCAGCTTTTCCGGACAGCTGAACTCCTACGAGCAGTACTTC
V: TRBV11-2
J: TRBJ2-7
size: .
D: .

CDR3: CAWSVQAGASGYTF
DNA: TGTGCCTGGAGTGTACAGGCAGGTGCGAGTGGCTACACCTTC
V: TRBV30
J: TRBJ1-2
size: .
D: .